These T cell receptor beta chains were read from a single sample in a study of T-cell reconstitution after alpha-beta-depleted transplantation in children. Using its own MiXCR run on the PCR reads, TCRdb lists one record per CDR3 protein. Of about 300,000 distinct CDR3 sequences listed, 7.5% to 9% are singletons. The sequencing used peripheral blood, collected 360 days after TCRalphabeta/CD19-depleted stem cell transplant. The receptors were gathered from a female patient between 2 and 15 years old who had a stem cell transplant for Fanconi anemia, so the T cells may come from the graft donor. Each CDR3 is given with its conserved first and last residue.

V: TRBV12-3/TRBV12-4
J: TRBJ2-4
CDR3: CASSLGGLNIQYF

V: TRBV7-7
J: TRBJ2-5
CDR3: CASSSQGFQETQYF

V: TRBV7-8
J: TRBJ1-3
CDR3: CASSLSFYSGNTIYF

V: TRBV12-3/TRBV12-4
J: TRBJ2-1
CDR3: CASSFGGDFYNEQFF

V: TRBV20-1
J: TRBJ1-1
CDR3: CSAQDRGKDTEAFF

V: TRBV6-6
J: TRBJ2-3
CDR3: CASNHARTDTQYF

V: TRBV3-1
J: TRBJ2-7
CDR3: CASSPQLGDEQYF

V: TRBV6-1
J: TRBJ1-5
CDR3: CASSGAPGVNQPQHF

V: TRBV5-1
J: TRBJ2-5
CDR3: CASSFRDRVKETQYF

V: TRBV7-2
J: TRBJ1-4
CDR3: CASSLWTGTGVEKLFF

V: TRBV3-1
J: TRBJ2-7
CDR3: CATSQDPRVMGPVYEQYF

V: TRBV7-3
J: TRBJ2-3
CDR3: CASSSGGPDTQYF

V: TRBV5-1
J: TRBJ2-2
CDR3: CASSLLKGPNTGELFF

V: TRBV29-1
J: TRBJ2-5
CDR3: CSVERLWGQEQETQYF

V: TRBV20-1
J: TRBJ2-5
CDR3: CSASASGDLETQYF

V: TRBV4-3
J: TRBJ1-1
CDR3: CASSQIKNTEAFF

V: TRBV2
J: TRBJ2-1
CDR3: CASSMTMTSGRGGYNEQFF

V: TRBV5-1
J: TRBJ1-1
CDR3: CASSFGWDTEAFF

V: TRBV4-3
J: TRBJ2-4
CDR3: CASSQERTRLYVAKNIQYF

V: TRBV7-2
J: TRBJ1-2
CDR3: CASSSGRGHNYGYTF

V: TRBV28
J: TRBJ1-5
CDR3: CASSAQGGAQPQHF

V: TRBV5-1
J: TRBJ1-6
CDR3: CASSLASSRQGDSPLHF

V: TRBV15
J: TRBJ2-3
CDR3: CATSRENLWTSF

V: TRBV12-3/TRBV12-4
J: TRBJ2-1
CDR3: CASSFGSGRYNEQFF

V: TRBV5-1
J: TRBJ2-2
CDR3: CASSLAAGGHLGTGELFF

V: TRBV29-1
J: TRBJ1-2
CDR3: CSVEDFPAGYTF

V: TRBV6-5
J: TRBJ2-2
CDR3: CASSYSGPMGLGELFF

V: TRBV10-3
J: TRBJ2-3
CDR3: CAISFSGIPEEDTQYF

V: TRBV30
J: TRBJ1-1
CDR3: CAWSRTLNTEAFF

V: TRBV16
J: TRBJ1-2
CDR3: CASSQSSGYTF

V: TRBV11-1
J: TRBJ2-5
CDR3: CASSLRADRQETQYF

V: TRBV4-2
J: TRBJ1-2
CDR3: CASSQDRTGGNDRDGYTF

V: TRBV5-1
J: TRBJ2-2
CDR3: CASAPGPQNTGELFF

V: TRBV12-3/TRBV12-4
J: TRBJ2-7
CDR3: CASSLVGPREQYF

V: TRBV5-1
J: TRBJ1-5
CDR3: CASMLGQGDLPQHF

V: TRBV5-1
J: TRBJ1-2
CDR3: CASSLERAGYGYTF

V: TRBV28
J: TRBJ1-3
CDR3: CASRGTNFSGNTIYF

V: TRBV4-1
J: TRBJ2-1
CDR3: CASSQVSGKTVRGEQFF

V: TRBV9
J: TRBJ2-5
CDR3: CASGPYGRGQETQYF

V: TRBV2
J: TRBJ2-7
CDR3: CASRRVAYEQYF

V: TRBV30
J: TRBJ2-7
CDR3: CAWATIAGGTYEQYF

V: TRBV10-3
J: TRBJ1-1
CDR3: CAIRDRTGWDTEAFF